This TCR beta chain was captured by sequencing in a study of T cell changes during pregnancy in multiple sclerosis. Sequencing was performed with immunoSEQ multiplex PCR; in TCRdb, only in-frame clones are kept and a portion is missing. The data contain about 69,000 clones, around 92% of them seen just once; the ten biggest clones take up 2%. The germline V and J ends were trimmed by 4 bases and 5 bases, with 11 bases remaining between them. This CDR3 has 13 amino acids. CDR1 is WNHNN and CDR2 is SYGVQD in the germline V gene (reference sequence). The sample in question was peripheral blood, obtained in the third trimester of pregnancy. The source is a female donor in good health, enrolled as a control in a pregnancy study. The chain links TRBV10-1 to TRBJ1-1; a weak D match, TRBD1 (5 bases). The CDR3 DNA sequence: TGCGCCAGCAGTGTAGCAGGGATGACTGAAGCTTTCTTT. Amino acids: CASSVAGMTEAFF.